A selection of T cell receptor beta chains follows, all from one sample in a study of T-cell reconstitution after alpha-beta-depleted transplantation in children. One entry per CDR3 protein results from TCRdb running MiXCR on the PCR reads. The sample carries hundreds of thousands of distinct CDR3 sequences, around a sixth recorded once. The material sequenced was PBMCs, mostly from graft donor cells, taken 360 days after TCRalphabeta/CD19-depleted stem cell transplant. The receptors originated from a male patient under 10 years old who had a stem cell transplant for acute lymphoblastic leukemia, so the T cells may come from the graft donor. Each CDR3 is given with its conserved first and last residue. Fields, in order: CDR3 protein, clone size, V gene, J gene. Size tells how often a clone was seen (once, few, many) or the class of an expanded clone, and some rows leave it out.

CDR3aa: CASRTPQGFGYTF
abundance: .
v_gene: TRBV27
j_gene: TRBJ1-2

CDR3aa: CSARDPGDSNQPQHF
abundance: few
v_gene: TRBV20-1
j_gene: TRBJ1-5

CDR3aa: CSVEKQGNTEAFF
abundance: many
v_gene: TRBV29-1
j_gene: TRBJ1-1

CDR3aa: CASSFDRGLTHSPLHF
abundance: .
v_gene: TRBV5-1
j_gene: TRBJ1-6

CDR3aa: CASSSRTDMNTEAFF
abundance: .
v_gene: TRBV7-9
j_gene: TRBJ1-1

CDR3aa: CASSRRQGATEAFF
abundance: .
v_gene: TRBV6-5
j_gene: TRBJ1-1

CDR3aa: CASSLYRTGNTEAFF
abundance: .
v_gene: TRBV27
j_gene: TRBJ1-1

CDR3aa: CASSSYTGLGPYEQYF
abundance: few
v_gene: TRBV27
j_gene: TRBJ2-7

CDR3aa: CASSPNGDSYEQYF
abundance: .
v_gene: TRBV18
j_gene: TRBJ2-7

CDR3aa: CASSREGGYSNQPQHF
abundance: .
v_gene: TRBV4-2
j_gene: TRBJ1-5

CDR3aa: CATQLGGLETQYF
abundance: few
v_gene: TRBV10-3
j_gene: TRBJ2-5

CDR3aa: CASSAPPAGLAGGISYEQYF
abundance: .
v_gene: TRBV3-1
j_gene: TRBJ2-7

CDR3aa: CAIWGGPTYEQYF
abundance: few
v_gene: TRBV7-9
j_gene: TRBJ2-7

CDR3aa: CASSSGGPGGTEAFF
abundance: many
v_gene: TRBV12-3/TRBV12-4
j_gene: TRBJ1-1

CDR3aa: CSGARDRLYGYTF
abundance: few
v_gene: TRBV20-1
j_gene: TRBJ1-2

CDR3aa: CASRAGEFNEQFF
abundance: .
v_gene: TRBV10-2
j_gene: TRBJ2-1

CDR3aa: CASSPRPGQQNTEAFF
abundance: few
v_gene: TRBV18
j_gene: TRBJ1-1

CDR3aa: CAIGGGAIPYNEQFF
abundance: .
v_gene: TRBV10-3
j_gene: TRBJ2-1

CDR3aa: CASSQLQGAGGYTF
abundance: .
v_gene: TRBV12-3/TRBV12-4
j_gene: TRBJ1-2

CDR3aa: CASSLGTDLYNEQFF
abundance: once
v_gene: TRBV11-2
j_gene: TRBJ2-1

CDR3aa: CASSLEVGVGYTF
abundance: few
v_gene: TRBV7-8
j_gene: TRBJ1-2

CDR3aa: CASSRGVAPLHF
abundance: many
v_gene: TRBV18
j_gene: TRBJ1-6

CDR3aa: CSAKVQLPSGNTIYF
abundance: many
v_gene: TRBV20-1
j_gene: TRBJ1-3

CDR3aa: CASSPPRAGVWGEQFF
abundance: .
v_gene: TRBV7-2
j_gene: TRBJ2-1

CDR3aa: CASGMWGQNYGYTF
abundance: .
v_gene: TRBV6-1
j_gene: TRBJ1-2

CDR3aa: CASSPRGGSAPPGELFF
abundance: .
v_gene: TRBV7-8
j_gene: TRBJ2-2

CDR3aa: CASSLRRAGANTGELFF
abundance: .
v_gene: TRBV5-1
j_gene: TRBJ2-2

CDR3aa: CASSEFHTEAFF
abundance: .
v_gene: TRBV6-1
j_gene: TRBJ1-1

CDR3aa: CASSSVRVDQPQHF
abundance: .
v_gene: TRBV12-3/TRBV12-4
j_gene: TRBJ1-5

CDR3aa: CASSVELVTGELFF
abundance: .
v_gene: TRBV9
j_gene: TRBJ2-2

CDR3aa: CASSLAQNRAGNEQFF
abundance: .
v_gene: TRBV7-9
j_gene: TRBJ2-1

CDR3aa: CATSREPFAGDYEQYF
abundance: .
v_gene: TRBV15
j_gene: TRBJ2-7